This T cell receptor beta chain derives from a study of cytotoxic CD8 clonotypes in ibrutinib-treated CLL. In the study overall: Mean productive templates were about 260,000; mean productive rearrangements were about 89,000.

Clones were read by immunoSEQ multiplex PCR, and TCRdb kept only the in-frame ones, dropping some. The sample records under 300,000 clones, 65% to 85% being singletons. Germline CDR1 reads SGHTS; CDR2 reads YDEGEE. Trimming left V 3 bases short and J 5 bases short, with 6 bases between. This CDR3 contains 12 residues. The TCR originated in a human donor with chronic lymphocytic leukemia. The genes are TRBV5-8 and TRBJ1-5; D is unclear. Sequencing used PBMCs, obtained at disease progression, from a patient treated with ibrutinib. Here the CDR3 DNA reads TGTGCCAGCAGCTCGGAAGATCAGCCCCAGCATTTT. Encoded protein: CASSSEDQPQHF.